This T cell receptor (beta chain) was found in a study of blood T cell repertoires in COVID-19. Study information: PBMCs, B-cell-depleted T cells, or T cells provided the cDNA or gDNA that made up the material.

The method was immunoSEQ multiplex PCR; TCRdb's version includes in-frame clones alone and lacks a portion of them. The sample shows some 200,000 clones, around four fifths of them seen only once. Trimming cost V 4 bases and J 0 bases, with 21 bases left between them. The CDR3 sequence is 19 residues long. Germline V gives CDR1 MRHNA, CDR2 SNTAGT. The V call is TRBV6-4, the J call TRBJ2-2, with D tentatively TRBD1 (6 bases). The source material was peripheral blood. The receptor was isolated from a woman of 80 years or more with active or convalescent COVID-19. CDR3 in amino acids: CASSGGFGQRGSNTGELFF. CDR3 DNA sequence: TGTGCCAGCAGTGGGGGCTTCGGACAGAGGGGATCGAACACCGGGGAGCTGTTTTTT.